This T cell receptor beta chain was documented in a study of T cell changes during pregnancy in multiple sclerosis. This CDR3 has 15 amino acids. V shed 5 bases, J shed 0 bases, and the junction held 6 bases outside the gene matches. Germline values: CDR1 LNHDA, CDR2 SQIVND (reference sequence). Generated by immunoSEQ multiplex PCR, the TCRdb table keeps only in-frame clones and is missing some. Of 14,000 to 15,000 clones in the sample, roughly 85% were seen once. The sample here was CD8+ T cells from peripheral blood mononuclear cells, taken in the first trimester of pregnancy. This clonotype was sampled from a female donor with multiple sclerosis, enrolled in a pregnancy study. The rearrangement joins TRBV19 to TRBJ2-7; 8 bases line up with TRBD2. For the CDR3, the DNA is TGTGCCAGTAGTGCTGGCGGGGGGAGCTCCTACGAGCAGTACTTC. Protein: CASSAGGGSSYEQYF.